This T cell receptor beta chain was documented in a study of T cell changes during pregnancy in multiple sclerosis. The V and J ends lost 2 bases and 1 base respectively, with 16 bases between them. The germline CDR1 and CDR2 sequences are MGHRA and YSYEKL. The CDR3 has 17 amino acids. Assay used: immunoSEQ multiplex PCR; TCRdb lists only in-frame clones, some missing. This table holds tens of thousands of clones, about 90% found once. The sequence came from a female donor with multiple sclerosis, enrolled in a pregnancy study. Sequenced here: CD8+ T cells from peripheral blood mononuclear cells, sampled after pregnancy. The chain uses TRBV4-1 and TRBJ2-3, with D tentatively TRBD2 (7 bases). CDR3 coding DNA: TGCGCCAGCAGCCAATGGGGGGGGGCTTCCCGCACAGATACGCAGTATTTT. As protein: CASSQWGGASRTDTQYF.